This entry concerns a single T cell receptor (beta chain). What it recognizes is unknown. The sample originates from a study of vaccination and CD4 T cells after COVID-19. Study at large: Either the Pfizer-BioNTech BNT162b2 or Moderna mRNA-1273 vaccine was given as two doses.

V lost 3 bases, J lost 4 bases, and 12 bases lay in between. The V gene's germline CDR1 is SNHLY and CDR2 FYNNEI. The CDR3 is made up of 14 amino acids. Cultured CD4+ T cell DNA underwent sequencing with the Oncomine TCR Beta short-read assay. TCRdb itself ran the PCR reads through MiXCR, one entry per CDR3 protein. This sample has approximately 16,000 distinct CDR3 sequences, with roughly 43% found just once. Sample treatment: approximately nine-day PBMC culture with coronavirus spike peptide pools or control peptides (ViraFEST assay). This clonotype was obtained from a human donor who had recovered from COVID-19. Sequencing was performed on CD4+ T cells from blood, cultured in vitro. This chain connects TRBV2 to TRBJ1-1; D is unresolved. The CDR3 DNA follows: TGTGCCAGCAGTGATAAGGGCGGGGTCACTGAAGCTTTCTTT. Its protein is CASSDKGGVTEAFF.